A selection of T cell receptor beta chains follows, all from one sample in a study of somatic mutations in cytotoxic T cells in rheumatoid arthritis. Libraries were prepared by immunoSEQ multiplex PCR; TCRdb keeps only in-frame clonotypes and omits some of them. The sample lists about 16,000 clones; roughly 86% were seen once. Sequencing was carried out using CD8+ T cells sorted from blood. The receptors here all came from a woman between 50 and 59 years old with rheumatoid arthritis. Both conserved end residues are part of each CDR3. The order of the fields is D gene, clone size, V gene, J gene, CDR3 protein, CDR3 DNA. A D gene is named only where the DNA matches it firmly. Clone size is stated in some rows and not others, as once, few, many or a class when expanded.

>.|few|TRBV10-1|TRBJ2-7
CASSEAGTVYF
TGCGCCAGCAGTGAGGCCGGGACGGTGTACTTC
>TRBD1|.|TRBV11-2|TRBJ2-2
CASGQGTGELFF
TGTGCCAGCGGACAGGGAACCGGGGAGCTGTTTTTT
>TRBD1|.|TRBV4-3|TRBJ2-5
CASSHGTGAETQYF
TGCGCCAGCAGCCACGGGACAGGGGCAGAGACCCAGTACTTC
>TRBD1|.|TRBV5-5|TRBJ1-1
CASSPTRQGATLNTEAFF
TGTGCCAGCAGCCCAACCAGACAGGGTGCCACCCTTAACACTGAAGCTTTCTTT
>.|once|TRBV27|TRBJ1-1
CASSLRQGDTEAFF
TGTGCCAGCAGTTTACGGCAGGGCGACACTGAAGCTTTCTTT
>TRBD2|.|TRBV28|TRBJ2-7
CASSWGGRTSSYEQYF
TGTGCCAGCAGCTGGGGCGGGAGGACCAGCTCCTACGAGCAGTACTTC
>.|.|TRBV10-2|TRBJ1-1
CASSESPGNTEAFF
TGCGCCAGCAGTGAGTCCCCGGGGAACACTGAAGCTTTCTTT
>.|.|TRBV11-2|TRBJ2-5
CASRFAPQETQYF
TGTGCCAGCAGATTCGCCCCACAAGAGACCCAGTACTTC
>.|.|TRBV7-9|TRBJ2-7
CASSLAGEQYF
TGTGCCAGCAGCTTAGCTGGTGAGCAGTACTTC
>.|.|TRBV18|TRBJ2-3
CASSPPVQLTDTQYF
TGTGCCAGCTCACCACCGGTTCAGCTCACAGATACGCAGTATTTT
>.|few|TRBV6-4|TRBJ1-3
CASREVGNTIYF
TGTGCCAGCAGAGAGGTGGGAAACACCATATATTTT
>.|.|TRBV14|TRBJ2-7
CASSLGIAYYEQYF
TGTGCCAGCAGCCTGGGGATCGCCTACTACGAGCAGTACTTC
>.|.|TRBV6-1|TRBJ1-1
CASSEAWGFTEAFF
TGTGCCAGCAGTGAAGCGTGGGGGTTCACTGAAGCTTTCTTT
>.|few|TRBV30|TRBJ1-1
CAWSVGTNTEAFF
TGTGCCTGGAGTGTTGGGACAAACACTGAAGCTTTCTTT
>TRBD1|.|TRBV18|TRBJ2-1
CASSPDDRGRTIQHEQFF
TGTGCCAGCTCACCAGACGACAGGGGGCGGACGATACAGCATGAGCAGTTCTTC
>TRBD1|once|TRBV5-6|TRBJ1-3
CASSVGTGIGNTIYF
TGTGCCAGCAGCGTCGGGACAGGGATTGGAAACACCATATATTTT
>TRBD2|.|TRBV4-2|TRBJ2-7
CASSQEGLAGGYEQYF
TGTGCCAGCAGCCAAGAAGGGCTAGCGGGAGGCTACGAGCAGTACTTC
>.|once|TRBV4-1|TRBJ2-2
CASKGENTGELFF
TGCGCCAGCAAGGGGGAGAACACCGGGGAGCTGTTTTTT
>.|.|TRBV13|TRBJ2-1
CASSTGQREIYNEQFF
TGTGCCAGCAGCACCGGACAGCGAGAGATCTACAATGAGCAGTTCTTC
>.|medium-sized|TRBV13|TRBJ2-1
CASSTSADLSYNEQFF
TGTGCCAGCAGCACCTCAGCGGACCTCTCCTACAATGAGCAGTTCTTC
>.|.|TRBV4-1|TRBJ1-2
CASSQGGSVGYTF
TGCGCCAGCAGCCAGGGGGGGTCGGTTGGCTACACCTTC
>.|.|TRBV19|TRBJ1-5
CATRDFRSNQPQHF
TGTGCCACCCGGGACTTCCGTAGCAATCAGCCCCAGCATTTT
>.|.|TRBV2|TRBJ2-3
CASSESFASTDTQYF
TGTGCCAGCAGTGAAAGTTTCGCTAGCACAGATACGCAGTATTTT
>.|.|TRBV7-8|TRBJ1-1
CASSLDLDWGDTEAFF
TGTGCCAGCAGCCTCGACCTGGACTGGGGAGACACTGAAGCTTTCTTT
>.|.|TRBV14|TRBJ2-5
CASSQDLRQSGETQYF
TGTGCCAGCAGCCAAGATCTTAGACAATCGGGGGAGACCCAGTACTTC
>TRBD2|.|TRBV13|TRBJ2-5
CASSLLGEGRQTQYF
TGTGCCAGCAGCTTATTGGGGGAGGGCCGGCAGACCCAGTACTTC